These T cell receptor beta chains were read from a single sample in a study of blood T cell repertoires in COVID-19. Libraries were prepared by immunoSEQ multiplex PCR; TCRdb keeps only in-frame clonotypes and omits some of them. The sample records hundreds of thousands of clones, approximately 86% being singletons. Sequencing input: PBMCs or T cells enriched from blood (not recorded which). These TCRs come from a woman aged 35 to 49 with acute COVID-19. CDR3s include the opening cysteine and the closing phenylalanine or tryptophan. Fields, in order: clone size, V gene, J gene, D gene, CDR3 DNA, CDR3 protein. A D gene is named only where the DNA matches it firmly. Only part of the rows carry a size: once, few, many, or a class if the clone is expanded.

NA	TRBV3-1/TRBV3-2	TRBJ1-3	TRBD1	TGTGCCAGCAGCCAAGGGCAGGGGGCCGGTGGAAACACCATATATTTT	CASSQGQGAGGNTIYF
NA	TRBV27	TRBJ1-1	TRBD1	TGTGCCAGCAGTTTACGTGGGACAGACACTGAAGCTTTCTTT	CASSLRGTDTEAFF
NA	TRBV12-5	TRBJ1-1	NA	TGTGCTAGTTCCGCAGGGCTGAACACTGAAGCTTTCTTT	CASSAGLNTEAFF
NA	TRBV18	TRBJ2-2	TRBD2	TGTGCCAGCTCACCAAAGGCTAGCGGTAACACCGGGGAGCTGTTTTTT	CASSPKASGNTGELFF
many	TRBV29-1	TRBJ2-7	TRBD2	TGCAGCGTTGAACGGGGGGTCGAGCAGTACTTC	CSVERGVEQYF
NA	TRBV5-5	TRBJ1-5	NA	TGTGCCAGCAGCTTGGTGGCAGTTAATCAGCCCCAGCATTTT	CASSLVAVNQPQHF
NA	TRBV27	TRBJ1-1	NA	TGTGCCAGCAGTTTAGGAGGGGAGACTGAAGCTTTCTTT	CASSLGGETEAFF
once	TRBV2	TRBJ1-2	NA	TGTGCCAGCAGTGGGCAGCGTCCCTATGGCTACACCTTC	CASSGQRPYGYTF
NA	TRBV7-2	TRBJ2-1	NA	TGTGCCAGCAGCTCCGGGGGACCTCCAGGCCCCTACAATGAGCAGTTCTTC	CASSSGGPPGPYNEQFF
NA	TRBV2	TRBJ2-7	TRBD2	TGTGCCAGCCAAATGGAGACCGGGACTAGCGAGTACGAGCAGTACTTC	CASQMETGTSEYEQYF
NA	TRBV15	TRBJ1-2	TRBD1	TGTGCCACCAGCAGAGAGAAGGGGGCACGAGGCTACACCTTC	CATSREKGARGYTF
once	TRBV14	TRBJ2-7	NA	NA	CASSQGPWGLGTGMYF
NA	TRBV20-1	TRBJ2-1	NA	TGCAGTGCTAGTAGTCTAGTCTACAATGAGCAGTTCTTC	CSASSLVYNEQFF
once	TRBV19	TRBJ2-3	NA	TGTGCCAGTACCGATAGGGGGGGCGGCGATACGCAGTATTTT	CASTDRGGGDTQYF
NA	TRBV19	TRBJ1-3	NA	TGTGCCAGTAGCGACACGGGATCCTCTGGAAACACCATATATTTT	CASSDTGSSGNTIYF
once	TRBV7-3	TRBJ2-7	NA	TGTGCCAGCAGCGTAGCGGAAGGGCTTGGGTACGAGCAGTACTTC	CASSVAEGLGYEQYF
NA	TRBV6-5	TRBJ2-1	TRBD2	TGTGCCAGCAGTTACGCCTTCGATAGCGGGAGGGCCAAGAGGTTCTTC	CASSYAFDSGRAKRFF
NA	TRBV29-1	TRBJ2-5	TRBD2	TGCAGCGTTGGGCTAGCGGGAGTGGAGACCCAGTACTTC	CSVGLAGVETQYF
NA	TRBV30	TRBJ1-6	NA	TGTGCCTGGACAGGGTTGGAAGGTTCACCCCTCCACTTT	CAWTGLEGSPLHF
NA	TRBV19	TRBJ2-1	TRBD2	TGTGCCAGTAGTACTAGCGGGATCCTGAGCTCCTACAATGAGCAGTTCTTC	CASSTSGILSSYNEQFF
NA	TRBV3-1/TRBV3-2	TRBJ2-1	TRBD2	TGTGCCAGCAGTCGATATCTAGCGGGAGACGATGAGCAGTTCTTC	CASSRYLAGDDEQFF
NA	TRBV7-6	TRBJ2-3	TRBD1	TGTGCCAGCAGCTTCGGGACAGGGATTACAGATACGCAGTATTTT	CASSFGTGITDTQYF
NA	TRBV27	TRBJ1-4	TRBD1	TGTGCCAGCAGTCCACGAGGGACAGGAGGGTCAAAACTGTTTTTT	CASSPRGTGGSKLFF
NA	TRBV5-1	TRBJ2-7	TRBD1	TGCGCCAGCAGCTCACAGGGGGCCGGGTTCGAGCAGTACTTC	CASSSQGAGFEQYF
many	TRBV6-1	TRBJ2-7	TRBD1	TGTGCCAGCAGTGAAATTCCCGGGACAGGACACTCCTACGAGCAGTACTTC	CASSEIPGTGHSYEQYF
NA	TRBV5-4	TRBJ2-3	NA	TGTGCCAGCAGTTTACCTCAGGGGGGAGATACAGATACGCAGTATTTT	CASSLPQGGDTDTQYF
many	TRBV9	TRBJ2-1	NA	TGTGCCAGCAGCGGGAGCTCCTACAATGAGCAGTTCTTC	CASSGSSYNEQFF
NA	TRBV15	TRBJ1-5	NA	TGTGCCACCAGCCTGGAAAGGAGTTCTAATCAGCCCCAGCATTTT	CATSLERSSNQPQHF
NA	TRBV3-1/TRBV3-2	TRBJ1-5	NA	TGTGCCAGCAGCCAAAATCCCCAGGGGACCGTCCAGCCCCAGCATTTT	CASSQNPQGTVQPQHF
NA	TRBV11-2	TRBJ2-7	NA	TGTGCCAGCAGCTCAACCTACGAGCAGTACTTC	CASSSTYEQYF
NA	TRBV21-1	TRBJ1-5	NA	TGTGCCAGCAGCCTTAGCGGGCACTCCGACGGGACTAATCAGCCCCAGCATTTT	CASSLSGHSDGTNQPQHF
few	TRBV19	TRBJ2-3	NA	TGTGCCAGTAGTATTCAGACAACTAGCACAGATACGCAGTATTTT	CASSIQTTSTDTQYF
NA	TRBV10-3	TRBJ1-4	NA	TGTGCCTCCACTGACCGGGGAACTAATGAAAAACTGTTTTTT	CASTDRGTNEKLFF
NA	TRBV7-9	TRBJ1-1	NA	TGTGCCAGCAGCCAATTTTACGGCTATCAGGACACTGAAGCTTTCTTT	CASSQFYGYQDTEAFF
NA	TRBV9	TRBJ2-2	NA	TGTGCCAGCAGCGTAGGGGACTACACCGGGGAGCTGTTTTTT	CASSVGDYTGELFF
NA	TRBV29-1	TRBJ2-1	TRBD2	TGCAGCGCCAACCGGGACTACGATGAGCAGTTCTTC	CSANRDYDEQFF
NA	TRBV19	TRBJ2-6	NA	TGTGCCACCAACCCAGGAGGGGCCAACGTCCTGACTTTC	CATNPGGANVLTF
NA	TRBV6-1	TRBJ1-5	NA	TGTGCCAGCAGTGAAGGGGGCTCATATAGCAATCAGCCCCAGCATTTT	CASSEGGSYSNQPQHF
NA	TRBV18	TRBJ2-3	NA	TGTGCCAGCTCACCCAGACAGCTGACCACAGATACGCAGTATTTT	CASSPRQLTTDTQYF
once	TRBV5-6	TRBJ1-1	NA	TGTGCCAGCAGGATTCACGGGGGTGGAACTGAAGCTTTCTTT	CASRIHGGGTEAFF
few	TRBV20-1	TRBJ2-3	TRBD2	TGCAGTGCTAGTGCGGGACTAGCGGGAGGGAGGAGGTTGGATACGCAGTATTTT	CSASAGLAGGRRLDTQYF
once	TRBV3-1/TRBV3-2	TRBJ2-1	TRBD2	TGTGCCAGCAGCCAGGGACTAGAGGCTGAGCAGTTCTTC	CASSQGLEAEQFF
NA	TRBV9	TRBJ1-2	TRBD1	TGTGCCAGCAGCCCCGTGGACAGGGCTAACTATGGCTACACCTTC	CASSPVDRANYGYTF
NA	TRBV7-9	TRBJ1-5	NA	TGTGCCAGCAGCCCTGGTCTCGGTCAGCCCCAGCATTTT	CASSPGLGQPQHF
NA	TRBV2	TRBJ2-7	TRBD1	TGTGCCAGCAGTCGACAGGGTAGGGACGAGCAGTACTTC	CASSRQGRDEQYF
NA	TRBV3-1/TRBV3-2	TRBJ2-7	NA	TGTGCCAGCAGCCAAGACTATACCGGCTACGAGCAGTACTTC	CASSQDYTGYEQYF
NA	TRBV28	TRBJ2-5	TRBD1	TGTGCCAGCAGTGACGGGACAGGGCTAGAGACCCAGTACTTC	CASSDGTGLETQYF
NA	TRBV6-5	TRBJ1-2	NA	TGTGCCAGCAGAGGGGGGGGAGGACAGCGGTACACCTTC	CASRGGGGQRYTF
NA	TRBV5-6	TRBJ1-1	NA	TGTGCCAGCAGTTTACAGCGGGATTCGGCTTTCTTT	CASSLQRDSAFF
NA	TRBV3-1/TRBV3-2	TRBJ2-6	TRBD1	TGTGCCAGCAGCCAAGTAGAGGACAGGGGTTTTGCTGGGGCCAACGTCCTGACTTTC	CASSQVEDRGFAGANVLTF
NA	TRBV3-1/TRBV3-2	TRBJ2-6	NA	TGTGCCAGCAGCCATCACCGGGGGAATATCTCTGGGGCCAACGTCCTGACTTTC	CASSHHRGNISGANVLTF
NA	TRBV15	TRBJ2-2	NA	TGTGCCACCAGGGATATTGGAGGGAAGACCGGGGAGCTGTTTTTT	CATRDIGGKTGELFF
few	TRBV6-4	TRBJ2-1	TRBD1	TGTGCCACCCAGACAGGGATGAACAATGAGCAGTTCTTC	CATQTGMNNEQFF
NA	TRBV3-1/TRBV3-2	TRBJ2-7	NA	TGTGCCAGCAGCCAAGAAAGGCAGGTCACCTACGAGCAGTACTTC	CASSQERQVTYEQYF
few	TRBV7-9	TRBJ1-3	NA	TGTGCCAGCAGCTCGGAGGGGATCTCTGGAAACACCATATATTTT	CASSSEGISGNTIYF
once	TRBV4-2	TRBJ2-2	TRBD2	TGTGCCAGCAGCCACCCTGGGACTAGTAGCGGGAACACCGGGGAGCTGTTTTTT	CASSHPGTSSGNTGELFF
once	TRBV19	TRBJ2-1	TRBD2	TGTGCCAGTAGAATCGCGACTAGCGGTCGCAATGAGCAGTTCTTC	CASRIATSGRNEQFF
NA	TRBV6-5	TRBJ1-6	TRBD1	TGTGCCAGCAAACACGACAGGGTAGGATCACCCCTCCACTTT	CASKHDRVGSPLHF
NA	TRBV7-9	TRBJ2-3	NA	TGTGCCAGCAGCTTAAGCCTGAGCACAGATACGCAGTATTTT	CASSLSLSTDTQYF